Here is one T cell receptor beta chain with its context. This entry belongs to a study of radiotherapy plus CTLA-4 blockade in lung cancer. Measured with immunoSEQ multiplex PCR; TCRdb has only the in-frame clones, and not every one. The profile shows 75,000 to 100,000 clones, around 88% of them singletons. The CDR3 extends over 15 amino acids. The V gene lost 3 bases and the J gene lost 8 bases, with 17 bases spanning the gap. Germline CDR1 and CDR2: LNHNV and YYDKDF (reference sequence). This chain joins TRBV15 and TRBJ2-1; TRBD2 is a possible D gene (6 bases). The receptor's source is a human donor with non-small cell lung cancer that progressed on radiotherapy plus ipilimumab. The sample in question was peripheral blood, obtained from a patient treated with radiotherapy plus ipilimumab. The CDR3 spells CATSRDGSHVDEQFF. In DNA form, the CDR3 reads TGTGCCACCAGCAGGGACGGGAGTCACGTCGATGAGCAGTTCTTC. Full variable domain (remainder filled in from reference TRBV15 and TRBJ2-1): DAMVIQNPRYQVTQFGKPVTLSCSQTLNHNVMYWYQQKSSQAPKLLFHYYDKDFNNEADTPDNFQSRRPNTSFCFLDIRSPGLGDTAMYLCATSRDGSHVDEQFFGPGTRLTVL.